The 16 T cell receptor beta chains reported below all come from one sample, sequenced in a study of blood T cell repertoires in COVID-19 (dated by TCRdb to 2019 to 2021). Libraries were built with the immunoSEQ multiplex PCR assay. What TCRdb holds here is the immuneACCESS table cut down to in-frame rearrangements. Part of the clones is not present; checked against another copy, under half of the missing clones reflect an unresolved V gene, and the others are unexplained. The sample data list 60,000 to 75,000 clones, and 82% of these were observed just once. 8.5% to 10% of the sample is held by the ten biggest clonotypes. The specimen was peripheral blood. These receptors were taken from a woman aged 80 or older with acute or convalescent COVID-19.

V gene TRBV2 combines with J gene TRBJ1-2; possible D gene TRBD1, 5 bases. Germline CDR1 is SNHLY and CDR2 is FYNNEI. This CDR3 is 15 amino acids long. V was shortened by 0 bases and J by 8 bases, with 16 bases between the two germline ends. DNA for the CDR3: TGTGCCAGCAGTGAAGCGCTTCCGGGGGGACGAGGCTACACCTTC. Encoded protein: CASSEALPGGRGYTF.

The V and J genes are TRBV3-1 (or the pseudogene TRBV3-2) and TRBJ2-3, with D perhaps TRBD2 (5 bases). The germline CDR1 and CDR2 sequences are LGHDT and YNNKEL (reference sequence). The CDR3 has 14 residues. V shed 3 bases and J shed 5 bases, with 12 bases lying between them. The CDR3 is CASSHGLAGDTQYF. The CDR3 DNA follows: TGTGCCAGCAGCCATGGTCTAGCAGGAGATACGCAGTATTTT.

The chain is built from TRBV5-1 and TRBJ2-5; 7 bases align to TRBD2. Germline-derived CDR1 and CDR2 are SGHRS and YFSETQ. The CDR3 is 14 amino acids. Trimming cost V 3 bases and J 4 bases; bases outside gene matches: 6. The CDR3 reads CASSWGGSRETQYF. The CDR3 bases are TGCGCCAGCAGCTGGGGGGGTTCACGAGAGACCCAGTACTTC.

The genes are TRBV30 and TRBJ1-6, with 9 bases aligning to TRBD1. With V trimmed by 5 bases and J by 11 bases, 10 bases remained unmatched. Germline V gives CDR1 GTSNPN, CDR2 SVGIG (reference sequence). The CDR3 runs to 14 residues. The CDR3: CAWGTGSTSAPLHF. The CDR3 coding sequence is TGTGCCTGGGGGACAGGGTCAACTTCGGCACCCCTCCACTTT.

The chain links TRBV18 to TRBJ2-1; 10 bases line up with TRBD2. CDR3 length equals 19 residues. The germline CDR1 and CDR2 sequences are KGHSH and LQKENI. Trimming took 4 bases from V and 3 from J; bases not matched to a gene: 15. Here the CDR3 reads CASSLINELSGGNYNEQFF. For the CDR3, the DNA is TGTGCCAGCTCACTCATAAACGAACTTAGCGGGGGGAACTACAATGAGCAGTTCTTC.

The chain links TRBV9 to TRBJ2-2; D is undetermined. In germline, CDR1 is SGDLS, CDR2 YYNGEE. The CDR3 consists of 17 residues. The V and J ends lost 0 bases and 0 bases respectively, with 12 bases between them. The CDR3 loop reads CASSVVRGFANTGELFF. In DNA form, the CDR3 reads TGTGCCAGCAGCGTAGTAAGAGGCTTCGCGAACACCGGGGAGCTGTTTTTT.

This chain links TRBV19 with TRBJ1-4; 8 nucleotides line up with TRBD1. The J segment lost 4 bases and the V segment lost 6 bases, leaving 7 bases of the junction unmatched. The CDR3 runs to 15 residues. CDR1 and CDR2 (germline): LNHDA, SQIVND (reference sequence). The CDR3 region has the DNA TGTGCCAGTAGCCTCAGACAGGGGATTAATGAAAAACTGTTTTTT. Encoded protein: CASSLRQGINEKLFF.

This clone has a handful of counts. This chain uses TRBV30 with TRBJ1-1; 7 nucleotides match TRBD1. The J segment lost 2 bases and the V segment lost 7 bases, leaving 13 bases of the junction unmatched. The length of the CDR3 is 15 residues. In germline, CDR1 is GTSNPN, CDR2 SVGIG (reference sequence). CDR3 sequence reads: CASDRDRILNTEAFF. CDR3 coding DNA: TGTGCCTCGGACCGGGACAGAATACTTAACACTGAAGCTTTCTTT.

The J gene is TRBJ2-3, the V gene TRBV10-3, with D possibly matching TRBD1 (6 bases). The germline CDR1 and CDR2 sequences are ENHRY and SYGVKD. The CDR3 covers 14 residues. The V gene lost 2 bases and the J gene lost 3 bases, with 9 bases spanning the gap. In nucleotides, the CDR3 is TGTGCCATCAGTGAGGGACAGATGACAGATACGCAGTATTTT. Protein sequence: CAISEGQMTDTQYF.

The chain recombines TRBV11-2 with TRBJ2-5, with 13 bases identical to TRBD2. The CDR3 has 17 residues. With 4 bases clipped from V and 0 bases from J, the junction kept 5 bases outside the gene matches. CDR1 and CDR2 from the germline V gene are SGHAT and FQNNGV. The DNA for the CDR3 is TGTGCCAGCAGCTCGGGACTAGCGGGGCTGTACCAAGAGACCCAGTACTTC. It yields the protein CASSSGLAGLYQETQYF. Supplemented by reference TRBV11-2 and TRBJ2-5, the full variable domain reads EAGVAQSPRYKIIEKRQSVAFWCNPISGHATLYWYQQILGQGPKLLIQFQNNGVVDDSQLPKDRFSAERLKGVDSTLKIQPAKLEDSAVYLCASSSGLAGLYQETQYFGPGTRLLVL.

The J gene is TRBJ1-5, the V gene TRBV2; TRBD1 matches 7 bases. This CDR3 is 15 amino acids long. Trimming cost V 5 bases and J 3 bases; bases outside gene matches: 7. The germline gives CDR1 SNHLY, CDR2 FYNNEI. This CDR3 reads CASSTNRGYNQPQHF. The DNA of the CDR3 is TGTGCCAGCAGTACCAACAGGGGATACAATCAGCCCCAGCATTTT.

This chain joins TRBV5-6 and TRBJ2-7; D uncertain. This CDR3 region has 13 residues. The V end lost 0 bases, the J end lost 2 bases, and 6 bases lay between the germline ends. Germline values: CDR1 SGHDT, CDR2 YYEEEE. In nucleotides, the CDR3 is TGTGCCAGCAGCTTGGGAGTACCCTACGAGCAGTACTTC. Amino acids: CASSLGVPYEQYF.

This chain joins TRBV11-2 and TRBJ2-1; 9 nucleotides match TRBD2. CDR3 length: 15 amino acids. J gave up 4 bases and V 2 bases, and 3 bases lay outside the gene matches. CDR1 and CDR2 from the germline V gene are SGHAT and FQNNGV. The CDR3 region is CASSLHSGGYNEQFF. The CDR3 DNA sequence: TGTGCCAGCAGCTTACATAGCGGGGGATACAATGAGCAGTTCTTC.

V usage is TRBV5-8 and J usage is TRBJ2-6; 7 bases line up with TRBD2. The V and J ends lost 3 bases and 1 base, in that order; junction bases with no gene match: 1. The CDR3 is made up of 15 amino acids. CDR1 is SGHTS and CDR2 is YDEGEE in the germline V gene. Here the CDR3 DNA reads TGTGCCAGCAGCTGGGGGGGTTCTGGGGCCAACGTCCTGACTTTC. As protein: CASSWGGSGANVLTF. Drawing the rest from reference TRBV5-8 and TRBJ2-6, the complete variable domain is EAGVTQSPTHLIKTRGQQATLRCSPISGHTSVYWYQQALGLGLQFLLWYDEGEERNRGNFPPRFSGRQFPNYSSELNVNALELEDSALYLCASSWGGSGANVLTFGAGSRLTVL.

The J gene is TRBJ2-7, the V gene TRBV5-4; D unclear. This CDR3 comprises 11 residues. The germline V and J ends were trimmed by 3 bases and 2 bases, with 3 bases remaining between them. From germline, CDR1 is SGHNT and CDR2 YYREEE (reference sequence). The CDR3 region is CASSSTYEQYF. As DNA, the CDR3 is TGTGCCAGCAGCTCAACCTACGAGCAGTACTTC.

The gene calls are TRBV5-1 and TRBJ2-3; a possible D gene is TRBD2 (6 bases). The germline CDR1 and CDR2 sequences are SGHRS and YFSETQ. Trimming removed 0 bases at V and 1 base at J, with 9 bases between. There are 15 residues in the CDR3. In nucleotides, the CDR3 is TGCGCCAGCAGCTTGGTGGGACTTGGCACAGATACGCAGTATTTT. The encoded protein is CASSLVGLGTDTQYF.